The next 22 T cell receptor beta chains were all read from a single sample in a study of shared clonotypes between healthy human individuals. Produced via immunoSEQ multiplex PCR; TCRdb's table is partial and in-frame only. The sample records over a million clones, 98% being singletons. Source material: naive CD4+ T cells sorted from blood. Regarding subset: CD45RA+ positively selected. These receptors were taken from a man under 40 in good health.

The chain combines TRBV5-1 with TRBJ2-2; TRBD1 aligns across 9 bases. Trimming removed 3 bases from V and 5 bases from J; junction bases left unmatched: 8. The CDR3 has 16 residues. Germline loops: CDR1 SGHRS, CDR2 YFSETQ. DNA of the CDR3: TGCGCCAGCAGCTCTCGGGACAGGGAGAAAACCGGGGAGCTGTTTTTT. Translation: CASSSRDREKTGELFF. Variable domain in full (rest from reference TRBV5-1 and TRBJ2-2): KAGVTQTPRYLIKTRGQQVTLSCSPISGHRSVSWYQQTPGQGLQFLFEYFSETQRNKGNFPGRFSGRQFSNSRSEMNVSTLELGDSALYLCASSSRDREKTGELFFGEGSRLTVL.

This clone has a single count. This chain connects TRBV30 to TRBJ2-2; D not resolved. V lost 4 bases and J lost 0, with 9 bases in between. This CDR3 comprises 14 residues. CDR1 and CDR2 (germline): GTSNPN, SVGIG (reference sequence). The CDR3 bases are TGTGCCTGGAATCTTATAGCGAACACCGGGGAGCTGTTTTTT. The encoded protein is CAWNLIANTGELFF. Full variable domain (outside the CDR3, taken from reference TRBV30 and TRBJ2-2): SQTIHQWPATLVQPVGSPLSLECTVEGTSNPNLYWYRQAAGRGLQLLFYSVGIGQISSEVPQNLSASRPQDRQFILSSKKLLLSDSGFYLCAWNLIANTGELFFGEGSRLTVL.

The chain joins TRBV19 to TRBJ2-1, with 9 bases identical to TRBD1. The CDR3 has 15 amino acids. Germline CDR1 and CDR2: LNHDA and SQIVND (reference sequence). Unmatched junction bases numbered 11, after V lost 8 bases and J lost 6 bases. For the CDR3, the DNA is TGTGCCAGTGACCTCCCGGGACAGGGAGTCAATGAGCAGTTCTTC. Translating it yields CASDLPGQGVNEQFF. The variable domain in full, with the rest retrieved from reference TRBV19 and TRBJ2-1, is DGGITQSPKYLFRKEGQNVTLSCEQNLNHDAMYWYRQDPGQGLRLIYYSQIVNDFQKGDIAEGYSVSREKKESFPLTVTSAQKNPTAFYLCASDLPGQGVNEQFFGPGTRLTVL.

The J gene is TRBJ2-1, the V gene TRBV19; possibly TRBD1 for D (5 bases). Trimming removed 7 bases at V and 0 bases at J, with 19 bases between. Germline CDR1 is LNHDA and CDR2 is SQIVND (reference sequence). The CDR3 consists of 17 residues. In nucleotides, the CDR3 is TGTGCCAGTACCTCATTTTTCCCGACAGACTCCTACAATGAGCAGTTCTTC. Protein product: CASTSFFPTDSYNEQFF.

The chain carries TRBV9 and TRBJ1-2; D gene unclear. CDR3 length equals 15 residues. Trimming pared 2 bases from V and 5 bases from J, leaving 16 bases between. The V gene's germline CDR1 is SGDLS and CDR2 YYNGEE. The CDR3 sequence is CASSVGPSERYGYTF. In DNA, the CDR3 is TGTGCCAGCAGCGTCGGGCCCTCGGAAAGGTATGGCTACACCTTC.

V usage is TRBV20-1 and J usage is TRBJ1-5, with a weak D call TRBD1 (5 bases). V gave up 0 bases and J gave up 14 bases, with 11 bases separating them. Germline loops: CDR1 DFQATT, CDR2 SNEGSKA (reference sequence). This CDR3 is 11 amino acids long. The chain's CDR3 is CSARDGTVEHF. CDR3 sequence (DNA): TGCAGTGCTAGAGACGGGACGGTCGAGCATTTT.

The chain has TRBV5-4 and TRBJ2-3; 9 bases align to TRBD1. Germline lookup yields CDR1 SGHNT and CDR2 YYREEE (reference sequence). CDR3 size: 16 residues. Losses at the gene ends were 3 bases for V and 2 bases for J; bases not matched to a gene: 7. CDR3 region: CASSSPGQGDTDTQYF. The CDR3 DNA sequence: TGTGCCAGCAGCTCCCCGGGACAGGGTGACACAGATACGCAGTATTTT.

The rearrangement uses TRBV18 and TRBJ2-1; D might be TRBD1 (5 bases). The CDR3 is 18 amino acids. From germline, CDR1 is KGHSH and CDR2 LQKENI. V lost 2 bases to trimming and J lost 6 bases, with 23 bases between them. CDR3 DNA sequence: TGTGCCAGCTCACCAAGCTCGGGTTCCCAGGGCAATTTCAATGAGCAGTTCTTC. It translates to CASSPSSGSQGNFNEQFF.

The V call is TRBV29-1, the J call TRBJ2-1; perhaps D is TRBD1 or TRBD2 (5 bases each). This CDR3 region has 14 residues. Between the trimmed V and J ends, which lost 7 bases and 2 bases, there was a span of 15 bases. CDR1 is SQVTM, CDR2 ANQGSEA, per germline. The CDR3 region is CSALDSGTYNEQFF. CDR3 bases: TGCAGCGCCTTAGACAGCGGAACCTACAATGAGCAGTTCTTC.

This chain joins TRBV6-1 and TRBJ2-1, with TRBD2 matching over 11 bases. With V trimmed by 5 bases and J by 5 bases, 5 bases remained unmatched. Germline V gives CDR1 MNHNS, CDR2 SASEGT. The CDR3 has 15 residues. The CDR3 reads CASSLGLAVNNEQFF. The CDR3, as DNA: TGTGCCAGCAGTTTGGGACTAGCGGTTAACAATGAGCAGTTCTTC.

This chain joins TRBV6-1 and TRBJ2-7; possible D gene TRBD2, 5 bases. The germline V gene has CDR1 MNHNS and CDR2 SASEGT. The CDR3 has 15 residues. Trimming stripped 1 base from V and 0 bases from J, with 10 bases between. The CDR3 region is CASSEVGLSSYEQYF. CDR3 DNA: TGTGCCAGCAGTGAAGTTGGACTCAGCTCCTACGAGCAGTACTTC.

The J gene is TRBJ2-4, the V gene TRBV15, with D perhaps TRBD2 (5 bases). CDR3 length: 12 amino acids. The V gene lost 5 bases and the J gene lost 5 bases, with 7 bases spanning the gap. Germline values: CDR1 LNHNV, CDR2 YYDKDF (reference sequence). The CDR3 loop is CATSAGQNIQYF. As DNA, the CDR3 is TGTGCCACCAGCGCGGGTCAAAACATTCAGTACTTC. Full variable domain (outside the CDR3, taken from reference TRBV15 and TRBJ2-4): DAMVIQNPRYQVTQFGKPVTLSCSQTLNHNVMYWYQQKSSQAPKLLFHYYDKDFNNEADTPDNFQSRRPNTSFCFLDIRSPGLGDTAMYLCATSAGQNIQYFGAGTRLSVL.

J is TRBJ2-7 and V is TRBV11-2; a possible D gene is TRBD2 (6 bases). Germline CDR1 reads SGHAT; CDR2 reads FQNNGV. This CDR3 region has 16 residues. The V gene lost 0 bases and the J gene lost 0 bases, with 12 bases spanning the gap. CDR3 amino acids: CASSLEEASASYEQYF. CDR3 bases: TGTGCCAGCAGCTTAGAAGAAGCTAGCGCCTCCTACGAGCAGTACTTC. Together with reference TRBV11-2 and TRBJ2-7, the CDR3 gives the full variable domain: EAGVAQSPRYKIIEKRQSVAFWCNPISGHATLYWYQQILGQGPKLLIQFQNNGVVDDSQLPKDRFSAERLKGVDSTLKIQPAKLEDSAVYLCASSLEEASASYEQYFGPGTRLTVT.

The chain carries TRBV27 and TRBJ2-5, with 7 bases identical to TRBD2. Germline CDR1 is MNHEY and CDR2 is SMNVEV (reference sequence). The V and J ends lost 5 bases and 5 bases, in that order; junction bases with no gene match: 11. The CDR3 has 15 residues. CDR3 loop: CASSPRGGSRETQYF. CDR3 nucleotides: TGTGCCAGCAGTCCGCGGGGCGGGAGCCGTGAGACCCAGTACTTC.

Turning to this clone: Other DNA sequences in this specimen translate into the identical CDR3. This chain uses TRBV5-1 with TRBJ2-7; D unresolved. The CDR3 consists of 12 residues. V was clipped by 2 bases and J by 2 bases, with 5 bases between them. CDR1 and CDR2 from the germline V gene are SGHRS and YFSETQ. CDR3: CASSLHPYEQYF. CDR3 nucleotides: TGCGCCAGCAGCTTACATCCCTACGAGCAGTACTTC.

This clone has a single count. The chain joins TRBV7-2 to TRBJ2-1; 9 bases agree with TRBD1. This CDR3 region has 18 residues. Germline V lookup: CDR1 SGHTA, CDR2 FQGNSA. The V segment lost 5 bases and the J segment 6 bases; nucleotides outside the gene matches: 17. CDR3 sequence (DNA): TGTGCCAGCAGCCTAAGACAGGGGGTCGGCATTTTGGCCAATGAGCAGTTCTTC. It yields the protein CASSLRQGVGILANEQFF.

The rearrangement uses TRBV7-2 and TRBJ2-5; D might be TRBD1 or TRBD2, each matching 5 bases. Germline V lookup: CDR1 SGHTA, CDR2 FQGNSA. V shed 0 bases and J shed 7 bases, with 6 bases lying between them. The CDR3 has 12 amino acids. This CDR3 reads CASSLARGTQYF. The CDR3 DNA sequence: TGTGCCAGCAGCTTAGCGAGGGGGACCCAGTACTTC.

The rearrangement links TRBV7-8 to TRBJ2-6; the match to TRBD1 covers 7 bases. CDR3 length equals 17 residues. CDR1 and CDR2 from the germline V gene are SGHVS and FQNEAQ. The V and J ends lost 4 bases and 0 bases, in that order; junction bases with no gene match: 6. The CDR3 loop is CASSSPTGFSGANVLTF. In nucleotides, the CDR3 is TGTGCCAGCAGCTCCCCGACAGGGTTCTCTGGGGCCAACGTCCTGACTTTC. The full variable domain, with the rest looked up from reference TRBV7-8 and TRBJ2-6, is GAGVSQSPRYKVAKRGQDVALRCDPISGHVSLFWYQQALGQGPEFLTYFQNEAQLDKSGLPSDRFFAERPEGSVSTLKIQRTQQEDSAVYLCASSSPTGFSGANVLTFGAGSRLTVL.

V usage is TRBV7-9 and J usage is TRBJ2-1; tentative D call: TRBD1 (5 bases). Germline V CDR1 and CDR2: SEHNR, FQNEAQ (reference sequence). CDR3 length: 11 residues. The V end lost 2 bases, the J end lost 15 bases, and 11 bases lay between the germline ends. The CDR3 sequence is CASSLMTESFF. The CDR3 coding sequence is TGTGCCAGCAGCTTAATGACAGAATCGTTCTTC.

The chain is built from TRBV9 and TRBJ1-4; D perhaps matches TRBD1 (5 bases). Trimming stripped 3 bases from V and 6 bases from J, with 15 bases between. Germline assignment: CDR1 SGDLS and CDR2 YYNGEE. This CDR3 has 15 amino acids. The CDR3 here is CASSAHRDLDEKLFF. For the CDR3, the DNA is TGTGCCAGCAGCGCCCACCGGGACTTGGATGAAAAACTGTTTTTT.

The rearrangement uses TRBV15 and TRBJ2-3, with a weak D call TRBD2 (6 bases). V was cut by 3 bases and J by 2 bases, with 12 bases left in between. There are 15 residues in the CDR3. Germline V gene lookup returns CDR1 LNHNV and CDR2 YYDKDF (reference sequence). The CDR3 bases are TGTGCCACCAGCAGGGGGGGAGTGGTCACAGATACGCAGTATTTT. It encodes CATSRGGVVTDTQYF.

V gene TRBV4-2 combines with J gene TRBJ1-5, with TRBD1 identical over 9 bases. Germline V gene lookup returns CDR1 LGHNA and CDR2 YNFKEQ. V lost 2 bases, J lost 5 bases, and 19 bases stayed unmatched. This CDR3 has 20 residues. CDR3 in DNA: TGTGCCAGCAGCCAACCCTTGTTGGGACAGGGACGAAAAAATGATCAGCCCCAGCATTTT. It codes for CASSQPLLGQGRKNDQPQHF.